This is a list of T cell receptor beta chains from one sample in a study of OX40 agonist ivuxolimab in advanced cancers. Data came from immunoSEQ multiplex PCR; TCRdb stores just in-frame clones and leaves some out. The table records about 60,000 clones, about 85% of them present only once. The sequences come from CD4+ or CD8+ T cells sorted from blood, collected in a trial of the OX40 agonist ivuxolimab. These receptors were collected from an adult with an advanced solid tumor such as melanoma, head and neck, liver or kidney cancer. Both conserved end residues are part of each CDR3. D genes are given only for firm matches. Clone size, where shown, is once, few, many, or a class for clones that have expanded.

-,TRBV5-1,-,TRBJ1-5,TGCGCCAGCAGCTTTGGTGGGGCGAGCAATCAGCCCCAGCATTTT,CASSFGGASNQPQHF
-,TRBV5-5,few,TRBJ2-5,TGTGCCAGCAGCCACGGCCAAGAGACCCAGTACTTC,CASSHGQETQYF
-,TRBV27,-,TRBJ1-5,TGTGCCAGCAAGTCGGGGGGAAAGCCCCAGCATTTT,CASKSGGKPQHF
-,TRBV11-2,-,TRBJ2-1,TGTGCCAGCAGCCACCTGTCTGGTGGGGGGGCAGAGAATGAGCAGTTCTTC,CASSHLSGGGAENEQFF
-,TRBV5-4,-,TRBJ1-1,TGTGCCAGCAGCTTGGGAGGGCCCCAAAACAGGGTTGCTGAAGCTTTCTTT,CASSLGGPQNRVAEAFF
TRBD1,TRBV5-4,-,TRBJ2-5,TGTGCCAGCAGCTTGTACGTAGGACAGGGGACCCAGTACTTC,CASSLYVGQGTQYF
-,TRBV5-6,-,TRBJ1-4,TGTGCCAGCAGCTTAATGATGGGGCACCTAGAAAAACTGTTTTTT,CASSLMMGHLEKLFF
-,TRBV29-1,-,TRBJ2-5,TGCAGCGTTGCAGGGAGTAGCCAAGAGACCCAGTACTTC,CSVAGSSQETQYF
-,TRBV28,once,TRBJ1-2,TGTGCCAGCAGTTTGATACGAGGGGAAGTGGGCTACACCTTC,CASSLIRGEVGYTF
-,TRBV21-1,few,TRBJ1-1,TGTGCCAGCAAGGGGGACACGTCTAAGAACACTGAAGCTTTCTTT,CASKGDTSKNTEAFF
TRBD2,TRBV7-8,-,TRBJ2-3,TGTGCCAGCAGCTCGACTAGCGGGCCCACAGATACGCAGTATTTT,CASSSTSGPTDTQYF
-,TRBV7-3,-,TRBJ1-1,TGTGCCAGCAGCTTAATGGGGAACACTGAAGCTTTCTTT,CASSLMGNTEAFF
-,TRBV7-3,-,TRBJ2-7,TGTGCCAGCAGCCCTCGAGGGGTATGGGGCGAGCAGTACTTC,CASSPRGVWGEQYF
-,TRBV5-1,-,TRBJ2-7,TGCGCCAGCAGCTTGGGTGCGGGGACTTCCTACGAGCAGTACTTC,CASSLGAGTSYEQYF
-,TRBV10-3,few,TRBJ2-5,TGTGCCATCAGTGAAGGGACGGCAGAGACCCAGTACTTC,CAISEGTAETQYF
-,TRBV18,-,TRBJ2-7,TGTGCCAGCTCACCCCCCCTAGTGACATACGAGCAGTACTTC,CASSPPLVTYEQYF
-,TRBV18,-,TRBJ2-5,TGTGCCAGCTCACCACCGAATCAAGAGACCCAGTACTTC,CASSPPNQETQYF
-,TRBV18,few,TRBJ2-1,TGTGCCAGCCCGCAAGGGGGGAGTGGGAATGAGCAGTTCTTC,CASPQGGSGNEQFF
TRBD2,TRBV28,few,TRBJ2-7,TGTGCCAGCAGCGGGGGGGTCAGGTACGAGCAGTACTTC,CASSGGVRYEQYF
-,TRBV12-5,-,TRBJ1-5,TGTGCTAGTGGCATTGGACACGATAGCAATCAGCCCCAGCATTTT,CASGIGHDSNQPQHF
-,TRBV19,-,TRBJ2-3,TGTGCCAGTAGTATTAAAAGGGACACAGATACGCAGTATTTT,CASSIKRDTDTQYF
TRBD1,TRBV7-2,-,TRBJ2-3,TGTGCCAGCAGCATGACAGGGGGCCCCACAGATACGCAGTATTTT,CASSMTGGPTDTQYF
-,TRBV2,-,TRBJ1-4,TGTGCCAGCAGGGGAACCAGGGGAACTAATGAAAAACTGTTTTTT,CASRGTRGTNEKLFF
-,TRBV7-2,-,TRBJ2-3,TGTGCCAGCAGCTTAGGGATCGACGCAGATACGCAGTATTTT,CASSLGIDADTQYF
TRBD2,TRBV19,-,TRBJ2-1,TGTGCCAGTAGTCCCCGGGACTACTCCTACAATGAGCAGTTCTTC,CASSPRDYSYNEQFF
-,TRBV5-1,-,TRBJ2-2,TGCGCCAGCAGCTTGGGGCGGGGCACGAACACCGGGGAGCTGTTTTTT,CASSLGRGTNTGELFF
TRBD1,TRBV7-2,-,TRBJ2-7,TGTGCCAGCAGCTCAAACAGGGGTCCCTACGAGCAGTACTTC,CASSSNRGPYEQYF
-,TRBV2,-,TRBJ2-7,TGTGCCGGAAGGGACTTTTCCTACGAGCAGTACTTC,CAGRDFSYEQYF
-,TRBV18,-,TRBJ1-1,TGTGCCAGCTCACCACAAGGGAACACTGAAGCTTTCTTT,CASSPQGNTEAFF
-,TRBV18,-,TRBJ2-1,TGTGCCAGCTCACCGGAACTTTATGAGCAGTTCTTC,CASSPELYEQFF
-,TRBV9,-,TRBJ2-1,TGTGCCAGCAGCTCAACCCCCCGGGGCGGGTGGAATGAGCAGTTCTTC,CASSSTPRGGWNEQFF
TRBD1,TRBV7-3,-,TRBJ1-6,TGTGCCAGCAGTAGGACAGGGGTAGGGTCACCCCTCCACTTT,CASSRTGVGSPLHF
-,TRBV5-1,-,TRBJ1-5,TGCGCCAGCAGCAAACCCGGACATTGGTTGTTGCAGCCCCAGCATTTT,CASSKPGHWLLQPQHF
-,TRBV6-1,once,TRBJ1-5,TGTGCCAGCAAGGGCAGAGCAAATCAGCCCCAGCATTTT,CASKGRANQPQHF
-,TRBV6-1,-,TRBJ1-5,TGTGCCAGCAGTTCTCAGGGGAACCAGCCCCAGCATTTT,CASSSQGNQPQHF
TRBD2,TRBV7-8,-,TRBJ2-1,TGTGCCAGCAGCTCGGGCGGGGGGGCTGGTTTTTCGGAGCAGTTCTTC,CASSSGGGAGFSEQFF
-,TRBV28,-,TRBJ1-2,TGTGCCAGCAGCTTATCGGGTTTTTATGGCTACACCTTC,CASSLSGFYGYTF
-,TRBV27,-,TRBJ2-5,TGTGCCAGCAGCCGGGGGACGGGGGATCACCAAGAGACCCAGTACTTC,CASSRGTGDHQETQYF
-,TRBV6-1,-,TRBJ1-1,TGTGCCAGCAGTGAAAGGGGGGGGGAAGCTTTCTTT,CASSERGGEAFF
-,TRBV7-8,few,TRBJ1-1,TGTGCCAGCAGCTTAGCGGGACGGATTGAAGCTTTCTTT,CASSLAGRIEAFF
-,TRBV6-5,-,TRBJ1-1,TGTGCCAGCAAGGCCCTCAAGCACACTGAAGCTTTCTTT,CASKALKHTEAFF
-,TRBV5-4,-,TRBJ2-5,TGTGCCAGCAGCTTGGAGGCCATGGTCCAAGAGACCCAGTACTTC,CASSLEAMVQETQYF
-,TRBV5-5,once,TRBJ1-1,TGTGCCAGCAGCAAGGAGGGCGGGCTACTTCAAGCTTTCTTT,CASSKEGGLLQAFF
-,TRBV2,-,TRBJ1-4,TGTGCCAGCTGTCGGACAGATCCAACTAATGAAAAACTGTTTTTT,CASCRTDPTNEKLFF
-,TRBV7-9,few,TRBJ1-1,TGTGCCAGCAGCATCCAGACTGAAGCTTTCTTT,CASSIQTEAFF
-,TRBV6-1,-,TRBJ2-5,TGTGCCAGCAGGAACCCCCGAGGGGGGTGGGAGACCCAGTACTTC,CASRNPRGGWETQYF
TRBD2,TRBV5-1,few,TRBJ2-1,TGCGCCAGCACCCGGACTAGCGGGCCTAATGAGCAGTTCTTC,CASTRTSGPNEQFF